This TCR beta chain was captured by sequencing in a study of naive and memory T cell subsets. The study, taken as a whole, reports: The RNA method is potentially sensitive to activation and differentiation changes.

Amplification of ligated cDNA took four PCR rounds with SP2 and nested alpha and beta constant primers. For blood and skin samples, reverse transcription used TCR alpha and beta constant primers. Using its own MiXCR run on the 5' RACE reads, TCRdb lists one record per CDR3 protein. This table holds 56,000 or so distinct CDR3 sequences, around 7.3% found once. CDR3 length: 13 amino acids. Trimming stripped 6 bases from V and 1 base from J, with 8 bases between. Germline CDR1 is KGHDR and CDR2 is SFDVKD. In its sample, this clonotype was seen many times. The target antigen is unknown. A UMI-containing oligonucleotide was joined by 3' ligation to the TCR cDNA template. Whole blood, over 2 ml, came from adult healthy volunteers. Reverse transcription used DNase-treated unsorted total RNA, aiming for 1 to 1000 ng.

This TCR derives from a female donor in good health. The rearrangement joins TRBV24-1 to TRBJ2-5; D is possibly TRBD1 (6 bases). In DNA form, the CDR3 reads TGTGCCACCAGTCACAGGGTCCAAGAGACCCAGTACTTC. As protein: CATSHRVQETQYF.